The rows below give T cell receptor beta chains drawn from one sample of a study of cytomegalovirus exposure and HLA in healthy donors. Profiled with immunoSEQ multiplex PCR; TCRdb holds only in-frame clones, not every one. The sample gives roughly 140,000 clones, about 78% of which show up once; around 3.6% is in the top ten. Sequenced input: PBMCs. These receptors all come from a man aged 18-30 years in good health and CMV-seronegative. The CDR3 runs from the conserved cysteine through the conserved F or W. Each record gives: clone size, D gene, J gene, V gene, CDR3 DNA, CDR3 protein. D genes are given only for firm matches. Size is stated for part of the rows, as once, few or many counts, or as a class when the clone is expanded.

.	TRBD1	TRBJ1-5	TRBV28	TGTGCCAGCAGTAATACCCGGGACAGGGGGCACCAGCCCCAGCATTTT	CASSNTRDRGHQPQHF
few	.	TRBJ2-2	TRBV29-1	TGCAGCGTTACTCGGACTAACACCGGGGAGCTGTTTTTT	CSVTRTNTGELFF
.	.	TRBJ1-1	TRBV18	TGTGCCAGCTCACCAGGGGGCGCTGGGAACACTGAAGCTTTCTTT	CASSPGGAGNTEAFF
.	TRBD2	TRBJ2-3	TRBV9	TGTGCCAGCAGCGTCTCACTAGCGGGGGCTTCAGATACGCAGTATTTT	CASSVSLAGASDTQYF
.	TRBD2	TRBJ2-3	TRBV4-1	TGCGCCAGCAGCCAAGAGCCAGCGGGGACCACAGATACGCAGTATTTT	CASSQEPAGTTDTQYF
.	TRBD2	TRBJ2-7	TRBV2	TGTGCCAGCAGGGCGACTAGCGGGAAACCCTACGAGCAGTACTTC	CASRATSGKPYEQYF
.	TRBD2	TRBJ2-1	TRBV19	TGTGCCAGTAGTACCCTACTAGCGGGAGGGGTCCGGGGGTCATACAATGAGCAGTTCTTC	CASSTLLAGGVRGSYNEQFF
.	.	TRBJ1-5	TRBV30	TGTGCCTGGAGTTCATTTTTTTCTCGGTGGCAGGGGAATCAGCCCCAGCATTTT	CAWSSFFSRWQGNQPQHF
once	TRBD2	TRBJ2-2	TRBV5-4	TGTGCCAGCAGCGCCGGGACTAGCGGGCAGAACACCGGGGAGCTGTTTTTT	CASSAGTSGQNTGELFF
.	.	TRBJ2-4	TRBV29-1	TGCAGCGTAGGACTGAAAAACATTCAGTACTTC	CSVGLKNIQYF
.	TRBD2	TRBJ2-1	TRBV4-1	TGCGCCAGCAGCCAAGTCCCGGGACTAGCGGGGGCGGGAAATGAGCAGTTCTTC	CASSQVPGLAGAGNEQFF
.	TRBD2	TRBJ2-3	TRBV30	TGTGCCTGGTGGGGCGGGAGGGCGGATACGCAGTATTTT	CAWWGGRADTQYF
.	TRBD1	TRBJ2-5	TRBV10-3	TGTGCCCCACAAGCCACAGACAGGGGTGAGACCCAGTACTTC	CAPQATDRGETQYF
.	TRBD2	TRBJ2-7	TRBV23-1	TGCGCCAGCATACCGACTAGCGGGAACTCGAGGGAGCAGTACTTC	CASIPTSGNSREQYF
.	.	TRBJ2-7	TRBV5-1	TGCGCCAGCAGCTCAACGGGACTCTCGTCCTACGAGCAGTACTTC	CASSSTGLSSYEQYF
.	TRBD1	TRBJ1-2	TRBV5-1	TGCGCCAGCAGCCCGGAAGGACAGGGGTATGGCTACACCTTC	CASSPEGQGYGYTF
.	.	TRBJ2-4	TRBV4-2	TGTGCCAGCAGCCAAGATGATTCCCCAAGACAGTACCTCGCTGAAGGGGTAGCCAAAAACATTCAGTACTTC	CASSQDDSPRQYLAEGVAKNIQYF
.	.	TRBJ2-5	TRBV11-2	TGTGCCAGCAGCTTAGACAGGGGACAAGAGACCCAGTACTTC	CASSLDRGQETQYF
.	.	TRBJ1-2	TRBV28	TGTGCCAGCAGTTTCCATACGGGGGGCTACTATGGCTACACCTTC	CASSFHTGGYYGYTF
.	TRBD2	TRBJ2-3	TRBV5-6	TGTGCCAGCAGCTCACCGAAACTAGCGGGGGGTAGCACAGATACGCAGTATTTT	CASSSPKLAGGSTDTQYF
.	TRBD1	TRBJ2-7	TRBV2	TGTGCCAGCAGCATGAGGGGGCCGGGACAGGGGGCTGTGTACGAGCAGTACTTC	CASSMRGPGQGAVYEQYF
.	.	TRBJ1-3	TRBV9	TGTGCCAGCAGCGTAGACAGTTTCTCTGGAAACACCATATATTTT	CASSVDSFSGNTIYF
.	TRBD1	TRBJ1-6	TRBV27	TGTGCCAGCAGTTTACTGACAGGGAATTCACCCCTCCACTTT	CASSLLTGNSPLHF
.	.	TRBJ2-3	TRBV7-3	TGTGCCAGCAGCTTAAAAGCCGCCAGCCCTACCGGGGGACCCACAGATACGCAGTATTTT	CASSLKAASPTGGPTDTQYF
.	TRBD1	TRBJ2-5	TRBV5-1	TGCGCCAGCAGCTTGGGGGACAGGGGGCGAGAGACCCAGTACTTC	CASSLGDRGRETQYF
.	.	TRBJ1-3	TRBV10-1	TGCGCCAGCAGTGAGCCGGAGGGACCTCGGTTGGGAAACACCATATATTTT	CASSEPEGPRLGNTIYF
few	.	TRBJ2-1	TRBV6-4	TGTGCCAGCAGTGATAATCGGGATTTCAATGAGCAGTTCTTC	CASSDNRDFNEQFF
.	TRBD1	TRBJ1-1	TRBV27	TGTGCCAGCAGATTAGGAACAGGGGCCACTGAAGCTTTCTTT	CASRLGTGATEAFF
.	.	TRBJ2-4	TRBV6-1	TGTGCCAGCAGCGCAGGGGCCGCCAAAAACATTCAGTACTTC	CASSAGAAKNIQYF
.	TRBD1	TRBJ1-6	TRBV19	TGTGCCAGTAGTACCGGGACAGGGGAGGTTAGATCACCCCTCCACTTT	CASSTGTGEVRSPLHF
.	TRBD2	TRBJ2-1	TRBV7-2	TGTGCCAGCAGCCCGCGAGGGCTAGCGGGAGCCTACAATGAGCAGTTCTTC	CASSPRGLAGAYNEQFF
.	.	TRBJ1-2	TRBV27	TGTGCCAGCAGGACAGCGAAAGGCTTGAGGGGCTACACCTTC	CASRTAKGLRGYTF
few	TRBD2	TRBJ2-7	TRBV11-3	TGTGCCAGCAGCTTAGGCCCCCAGGGCGGGGGGACCTACGAGCAGTACTTC	CASSLGPQGGGTYEQYF
few	TRBD2	TRBJ2-5	TRBV10-3	TGTGCCATCAGCGACGGGGGACTAGACCTCCTGGAGACCCAGTACTTC	CAISDGGLDLLETQYF
once	TRBD1	TRBJ2-2	TRBV11-3	TGTGCCAGCAGCCCCCCGACAGGGTTGGGGTCGTACACCGGGGAGCTGTTTTTT	CASSPPTGLGSYTGELFF
.	.	TRBJ1-5	TRBV30	TGTGCCTGGAGTAAGGGGCCTTTCGGACAGCCCCAGCATTTT	CAWSKGPFGQPQHF
.	TRBD1	TRBJ1-1	TRBV28	TGTGCCAGCACCACGACAGGGGAGGGGACTGAAGCTTTCTTT	CASTTTGEGTEAFF
once	TRBD2	TRBJ2-6	TRBV19	TGTGCCAGTAGTTCGGGACTAGCGGGAGTGATCTCTGGGGCCAACGTCCTGACTTTC	CASSSGLAGVISGANVLTF
.	.	TRBJ2-7	TRBV28	TGTGCCAGCAGCCCGGGTATTGGCTCCTACGAGCAGTACTTC	CASSPGIGSYEQYF
.	TRBD1	TRBJ1-2	TRBV2	TGTGCCAGCAGTACAGGGGTAGGCGGCTACACCTTC	CASSTGVGGYTF
once	TRBD2	TRBJ2-7	TRBV6-5	TGTGCCAGCAGATACTCCCGGGGGGCGGGAGGCTCCGAGCAGTACTTC	CASRYSRGAGGSEQYF
.	TRBD2	TRBJ2-2	TRBV9	TGTGCCAGCAGCGTGGATACCGCCGGGACTACCTGGGAATCCAACACCGGGGAGCTGTTTTTT	CASSVDTAGTTWESNTGELFF
few	TRBD1	TRBJ1-3	TRBV29-1	TGCAGCGTGTGGGACAGGGGCTCTGGAAACACCATATATTTT	CSVWDRGSGNTIYF
once	.	TRBJ1-1	TRBV11-3	TGTGCCAGCACCACCGAACTTTTGTCGGAAGCTTTCTTT	CASTTELLSEAFF
.	TRBD2	TRBJ2-5	TRBV20-1	TGCGTAGCGGGTAGTAGGGAGGCCCAGTACTTC	CVAGSREAQYF
few	TRBD2	TRBJ2-7	TRBV5-1	TGCGCCAGCAGCTTTGGCGCGGGAGTGTACGAGCAGTACTTC	CASSFGAGVYEQYF
once	TRBD2	TRBJ2-3	TRBV19	TGTGCCAGTTGGGGACGGAGACTAGCGGGAGGGCCAGATACGCAGTATTTT	CASWGRRLAGGPDTQYF
.	TRBD2	TRBJ2-1	TRBV11-1	TGTGCCAGCAGCTTATTTGGTAGCGGGAGGCCCGACTCCTACAATGAGCAGTTCTTC	CASSLFGSGRPDSYNEQFF
once	.	TRBJ2-2	TRBV10-2	TGCGCCAGCAGGGCGTTTGGAGGGGTAAACACCGGGGAGCTGTTTTTT	CASRAFGGVNTGELFF
.	TRBD2	TRBJ2-3	TRBV4-2	TGTGCCAGCAGCCTTGGACTAGCGGTTGATACGCAGTATTTT	CASSLGLAVDTQYF
.	.	TRBJ1-4	TRBV2	TGTGCCAGCGTCGGTAATGAAAAACTGTTTTTT	CASVGNEKLFF
.	.	TRBJ2-2	TRBV11-2	TGTGCCAGCAGCTTGGTACGGTACACCGGGGAGCTGTTTTTT	CASSLVRYTGELFF
few	TRBD2	TRBJ2-3	TRBV30	TGTGCCTGGAGTTCCCCTGGGGAGCGGGGACCTCGGGATACGCAGTATTTT	CAWSSPGERGPRDTQYF
.	TRBD2	TRBJ2-3	TRBV19	TGTGCCAGTAGTAGACTAGCGGGAGGGCCCAGCACAGATACGCAGTATTTT	CASSRLAGGPSTDTQYF
once	TRBD1	TRBJ2-1	TRBV10-2	TGCGCCAGCAGCGACCCCTCGGGACAGAGTATCAATGAGCAGTTCTTC	CASSDPSGQSINEQFF